This T cell receptor (beta chain) was recovered during a study of blood T cell repertoires in COVID-19. In the original analysis: Amplification with reference gene primers provided the estimates of nucleated cell counts. Produced via immunoSEQ multiplex PCR; TCRdb's table is partial and in-frame only. For V, J and clone size, that table is used; D and trimming come from the DNA. In the table there are approximately 360,000 clones, over 80% of which are singletons. The CDR3 spans 19 residues. Germline CDR1 and CDR2: MNHEY and SMNVEV (reference sequence). Trimming removed 7 bases from V and 2 bases from J; junction bases left unmatched: 16. Study members were between roughly 18 and 100 years old and lived in 24 US regions. Participants' reported clinical history set cohort assignment.

The chain uses TRBV27 and TRBJ2-3, with 12 bases that match TRBD2. Material for sequencing was PBMCs or T cells enriched from blood (not recorded which). This TCR derives from a woman between 45 and 60 years old who had recovered from COVID-19. For the CDR3, the DNA is TGTGCCAGCACTAAAGGAAACGCCAGGACTAGCGGGGTCACAGATACGCAGTATTTT. Translated: CASTKGNARTSGVTDTQYF.